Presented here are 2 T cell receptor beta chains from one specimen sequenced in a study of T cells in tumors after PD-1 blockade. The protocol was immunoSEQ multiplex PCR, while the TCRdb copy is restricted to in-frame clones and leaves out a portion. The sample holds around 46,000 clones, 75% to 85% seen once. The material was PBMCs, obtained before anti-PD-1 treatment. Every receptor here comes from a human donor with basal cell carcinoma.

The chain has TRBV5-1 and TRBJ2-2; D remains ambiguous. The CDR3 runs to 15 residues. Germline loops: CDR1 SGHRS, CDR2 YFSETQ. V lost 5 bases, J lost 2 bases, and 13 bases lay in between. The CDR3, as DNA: TGCGCCAGCAGTAATCTCAACGCAAACACCGGGGAGCTGTTTTTT. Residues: CASSNLNANTGELFF. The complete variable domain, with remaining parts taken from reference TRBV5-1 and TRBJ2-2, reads KAGVTQTPRYLIKTRGQQVTLSCSPISGHRSVSWYQQTPGQGLQFLFEYFSETQRNKGNFPGRFSGRQFSNSRSEMNVSTLELGDSALYLCASSNLNANTGELFFGEGSRLTVL.

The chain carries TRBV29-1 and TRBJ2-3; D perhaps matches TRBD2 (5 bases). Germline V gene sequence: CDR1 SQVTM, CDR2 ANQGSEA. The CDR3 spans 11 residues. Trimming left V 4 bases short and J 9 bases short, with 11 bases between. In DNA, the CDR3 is TGCAGCGTTGGTGCTAGCAGCACGCAGTATTTT. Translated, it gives CSVGASSTQYF.